This TCR beta chain was identified in a study of control samples from healthy donors and cancer patients (TCRdb year 2020). From a lookup of the germline V gene, CDR1 and CDR2 are LGHNA and YSLEER. The V and J ends are trimmed by 0 bases and 4 bases, leaving 14 bases between them. There are 16 amino acids in the CDR3, from cysteine to phenylalanine inclusive. Only CDR3 DNA remains: 48 bases, in frame from the first base. Libraries were prepared through the immunoSEQ multiplex PCR assay. The immuneACCESS repertoire file appears here via TCRdb, limited to in-frame rearrangements. These files lack a portion of the clones; in checked studies, under half of the deficit traces to unresolved V genes, and the cause of the others is not known. The sample table records 99,000 or so clones; 80% to 90% of these occur just once. Jointly, the top ten make up approximately 13% of the sample. About this clone itself: The antigen it binds to is not known. No per-base quality is available; no much larger clone lies one base away.

The sequence links TRBV4-3 to TRBJ2-3; the D gene cannot be resolved beyond TRBD1 or TRBD2, each matching 6 bases. Sequencing was carried out using blood. The sequence was collected from a woman aged 45 to 65 in good health. The nucleotides read TGCGCCAGCAGCCAAGATGAGGGGGGCCAGTCAGATACGCAGTATTTT. This yields the protein CASSQDEGGQSDTQYF.